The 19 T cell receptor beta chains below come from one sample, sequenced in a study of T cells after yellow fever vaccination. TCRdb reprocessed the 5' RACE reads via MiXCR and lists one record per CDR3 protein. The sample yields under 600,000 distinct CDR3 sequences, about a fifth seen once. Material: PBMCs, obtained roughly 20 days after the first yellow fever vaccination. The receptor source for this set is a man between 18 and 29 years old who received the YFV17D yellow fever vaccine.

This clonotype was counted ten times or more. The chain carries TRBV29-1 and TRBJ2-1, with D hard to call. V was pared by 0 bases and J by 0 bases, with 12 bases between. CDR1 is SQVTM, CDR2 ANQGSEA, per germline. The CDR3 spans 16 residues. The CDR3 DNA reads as TGCAGCGTTGAAGATCTGCCGGAGAGCTCCTACAATGAGCAGTTCTTC. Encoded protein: CSVEDLPESSYNEQFF.

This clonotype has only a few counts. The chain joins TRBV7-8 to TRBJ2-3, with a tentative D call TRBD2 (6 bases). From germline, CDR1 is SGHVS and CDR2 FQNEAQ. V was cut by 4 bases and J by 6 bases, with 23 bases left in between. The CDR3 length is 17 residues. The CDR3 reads CASSSGRTQWSGDTQYF. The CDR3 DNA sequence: TGTGCCAGCAGCTCGGGAAGAACCCAGTGGAGCGGGGATACGCAGTATTTT.

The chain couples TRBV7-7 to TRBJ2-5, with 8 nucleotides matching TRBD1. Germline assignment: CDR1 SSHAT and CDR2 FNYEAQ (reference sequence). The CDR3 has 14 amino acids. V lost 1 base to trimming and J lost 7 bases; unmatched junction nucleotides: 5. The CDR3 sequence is CASSLVGTGGTQYF. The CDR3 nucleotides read TGTGCCAGCAGCTTAGTCGGGACAGGTGGGACCCAGTACTTC.

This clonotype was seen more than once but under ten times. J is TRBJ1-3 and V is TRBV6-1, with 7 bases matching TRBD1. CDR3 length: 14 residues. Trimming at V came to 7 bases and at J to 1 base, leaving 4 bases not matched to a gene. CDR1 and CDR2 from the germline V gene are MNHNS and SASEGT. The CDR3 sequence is CASNPGGSGNTIYF. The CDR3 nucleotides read TGTGCCAGCAATCCAGGGGGATCTGGAAACACCATATATTTT.

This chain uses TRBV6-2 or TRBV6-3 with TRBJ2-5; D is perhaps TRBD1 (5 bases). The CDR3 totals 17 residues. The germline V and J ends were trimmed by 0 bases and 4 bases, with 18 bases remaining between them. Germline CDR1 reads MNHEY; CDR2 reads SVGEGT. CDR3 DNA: TGTGCCAGCAGTTACTCCTCGGCAGGGTCGGTAAGAGAGACCCAGTACTTC. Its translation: CASSYSSAGSVRETQYF.

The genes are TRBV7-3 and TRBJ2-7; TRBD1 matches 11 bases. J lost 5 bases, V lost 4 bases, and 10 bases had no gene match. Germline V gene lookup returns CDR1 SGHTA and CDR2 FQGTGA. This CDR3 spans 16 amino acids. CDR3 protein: CASSSRGTGGTHEQYF. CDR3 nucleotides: TGTGCCAGCAGCTCCCGAGGGACAGGGGGTACCCACGAGCAGTACTTC.

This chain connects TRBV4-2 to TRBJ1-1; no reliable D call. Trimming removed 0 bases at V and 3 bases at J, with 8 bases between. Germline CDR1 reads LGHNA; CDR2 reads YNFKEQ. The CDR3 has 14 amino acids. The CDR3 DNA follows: TGTGCCAGCAGCCAAGAGCCAGCAGACACTGAAGCTTTCTTT. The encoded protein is CASSQEPADTEAFF.

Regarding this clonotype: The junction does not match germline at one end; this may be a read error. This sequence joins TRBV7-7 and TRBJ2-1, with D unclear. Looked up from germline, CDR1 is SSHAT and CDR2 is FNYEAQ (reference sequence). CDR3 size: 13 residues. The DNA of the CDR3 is TGTGCTAGCAGCTTCTCCCAGAACAATGAGCAGTTCTTC. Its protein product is CASSFSQNNEQFF.

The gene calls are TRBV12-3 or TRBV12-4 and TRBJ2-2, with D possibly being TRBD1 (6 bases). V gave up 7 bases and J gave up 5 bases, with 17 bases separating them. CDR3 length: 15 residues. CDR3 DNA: TGTGCCAGCACCCCAGGGGCTAACCGGACCGGGGAGCTGTTTTTT. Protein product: CASTPGANRTGELFF.

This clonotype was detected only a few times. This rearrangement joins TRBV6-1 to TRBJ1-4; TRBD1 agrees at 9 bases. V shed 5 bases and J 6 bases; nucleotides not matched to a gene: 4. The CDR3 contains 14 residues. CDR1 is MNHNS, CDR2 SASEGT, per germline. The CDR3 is CASSLRTGDEKLFF. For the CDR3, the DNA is TGTGCCAGCAGTCTTCGGACAGGGGATGAAAAACTGTTTTTT.

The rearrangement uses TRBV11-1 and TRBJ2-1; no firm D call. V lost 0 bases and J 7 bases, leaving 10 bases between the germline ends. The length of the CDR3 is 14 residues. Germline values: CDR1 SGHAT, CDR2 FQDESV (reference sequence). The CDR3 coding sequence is TGTGCCAGCAGCTTAGCGGGCGAGTCTAATGAGCAGTTCTTC. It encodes CASSLAGESNEQFF.

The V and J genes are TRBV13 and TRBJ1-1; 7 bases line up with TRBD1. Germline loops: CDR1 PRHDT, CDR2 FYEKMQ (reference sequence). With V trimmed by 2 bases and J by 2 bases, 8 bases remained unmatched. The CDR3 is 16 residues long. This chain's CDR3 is CASSLYHRGGNTEAFF. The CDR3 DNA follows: TGTGCCAGCAGCTTATACCACAGGGGCGGAAACACTGAAGCTTTCTTT. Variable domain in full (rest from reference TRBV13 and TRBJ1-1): AAGVIQSPRHLIKEKRETATLKCYPIPRHDTVYWYQQGPGQDPQFLISFYEKMQSDKGSIPDRFSAQQFSDYHSELNMSSLELGDSALYFCASSLYHRGGNTEAFFGQGTRLTVV.

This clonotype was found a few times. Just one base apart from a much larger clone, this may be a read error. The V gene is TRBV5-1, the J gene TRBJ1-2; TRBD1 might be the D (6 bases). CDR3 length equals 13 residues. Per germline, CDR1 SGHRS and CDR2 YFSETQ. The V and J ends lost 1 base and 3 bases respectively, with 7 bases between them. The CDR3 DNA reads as TGCGCCAGCAGCTTGAACAGGGACTATGGCTACACCTTC. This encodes CASSLNRDYGYTF.

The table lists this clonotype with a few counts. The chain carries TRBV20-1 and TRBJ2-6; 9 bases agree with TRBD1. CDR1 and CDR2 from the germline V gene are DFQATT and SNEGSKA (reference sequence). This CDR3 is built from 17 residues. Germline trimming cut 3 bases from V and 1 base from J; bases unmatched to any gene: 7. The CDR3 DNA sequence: TGCAGTGCTAGTTTAACAGGGGGCTTGTCTGGGGCCAACGTCCTGACTTTC. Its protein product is CSASLTGGLSGANVLTF.

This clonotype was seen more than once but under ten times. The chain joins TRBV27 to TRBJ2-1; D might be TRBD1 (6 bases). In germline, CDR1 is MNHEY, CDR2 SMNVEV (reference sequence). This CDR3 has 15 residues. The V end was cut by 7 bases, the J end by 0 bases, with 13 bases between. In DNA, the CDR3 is TGTGCCAGCACGCCGGACAGCAGCTCCTACAATGAGCAGTTCTTC. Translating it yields CASTPDSSSYNEQFF.

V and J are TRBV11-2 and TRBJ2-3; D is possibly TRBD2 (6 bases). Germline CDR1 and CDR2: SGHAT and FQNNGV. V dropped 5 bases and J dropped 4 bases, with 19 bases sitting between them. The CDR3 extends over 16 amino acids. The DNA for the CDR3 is TGTGCCAGCAGCCGAGTCCCGGGACTTGTGGCAGATACGCAGTATTTT. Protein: CASSRVPGLVADTQYF.

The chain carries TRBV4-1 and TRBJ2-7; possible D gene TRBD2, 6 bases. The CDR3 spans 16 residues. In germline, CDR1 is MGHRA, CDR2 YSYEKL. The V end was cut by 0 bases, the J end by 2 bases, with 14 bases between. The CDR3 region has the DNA TGCGCCAGCAGCCAAGAGCGGGCGCGGGGCCCCTACGAGCAGTACTTC. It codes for CASSQERARGPYEQYF.

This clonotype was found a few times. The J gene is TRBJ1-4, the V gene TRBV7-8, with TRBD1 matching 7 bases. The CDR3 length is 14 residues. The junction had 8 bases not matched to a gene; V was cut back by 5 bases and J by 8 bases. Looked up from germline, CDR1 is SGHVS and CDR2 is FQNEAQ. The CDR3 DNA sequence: TGTGCCAGCAGCATCTACAGGGGAGGGGAAAAACTGTTTTTT. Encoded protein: CASSIYRGGEKLFF.

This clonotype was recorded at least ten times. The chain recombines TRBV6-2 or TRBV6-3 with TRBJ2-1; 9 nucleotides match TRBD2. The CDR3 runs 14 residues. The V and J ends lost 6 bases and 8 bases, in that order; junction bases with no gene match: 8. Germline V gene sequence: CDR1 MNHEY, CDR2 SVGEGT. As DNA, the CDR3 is TGTGCCAGCAGACGAGCGGGGGGTAGCCATGAGCAGTTCTTC. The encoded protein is CASRRAGGSHEQFF.